The entry below gives a single T cell receptor (beta chain) sequence along with its context. The antigen remains undetermined. This sample stems from a study of identifying expanded T cells in peripheral blood. Germline values: CDR1 SNHLY, CDR2 FYNNEI. The trim removed 5 bases at V and 7 bases at J, leaving 12 bases unmatched. The CDR3 spans 16 residues. Notes on the study in general: About 1.2 clones differed between technical replicates, versus approximately 17 and 20 over time. Across healthy donors, higher total template counts meant significantly greater approximately two-week count variance.

Collection occurred without any documented infections or immune events in donors. TCRdb keeps only in-frame clones here, not all; method: immunoSEQ multiplex PCR. The sample carries some 72,000 clones, 85% to 90% recorded once. This TCR came from a person aged 18 to 70 in good health. The chain combines TRBV2 with TRBJ2-1; TRBD2 matches 9 bases. Material for sequencing was blood. DNA of the CDR3: TGTGCCAGCAGTCCCTACGGGACTAGCTCTAGGAATGAGCAGTTCTTC. Its translation: CASSPYGTSSRNEQFF.